The entry below describes one T cell receptor (beta chain). Its antigen is not identified. This sample's treatment: oral pan-JAK inhibitor, 5-10 mg twice daily. This sample stems from a study of CD8+ T cells in alopecia areata. Study background: Tofacitinib was given for 6 to 18 months, then stopped for 6 months.

It was cDNA, reverse transcribed from extracted RNA, that served as the sequencing template. The assay was immunoSEQ multiplex PCR, and TCRdb's table has in-frame clones only and misses some. The sample includes 200,000 to 250,000 clones, roughly 64% of them seen just once. V gave up 0 bases and J gave up 0 bases, with 8 bases separating them. The CDR3 consists of 15 residues. The germline CDR1 and CDR2 sequences are SGDLS and YYNGEE. Broader study findings: Resident alphabeta T cells of normal skin are also sequenced in scalp samples.

This rearrangement joins TRBV9 to TRBJ2-3, with D unclear. This TCR was recovered from a human donor with alopecia areata. The sequenced sample was CD4+ T cells sorted from blood, obtained at week 4, from a patient treated with tofacitinib. The CDR3 region is CASSVAPASTDTQYF. The CDR3 DNA reads as TGTGCCAGCAGCGTAGCGCCAGCGAGCACAGATACGCAGTATTTT.